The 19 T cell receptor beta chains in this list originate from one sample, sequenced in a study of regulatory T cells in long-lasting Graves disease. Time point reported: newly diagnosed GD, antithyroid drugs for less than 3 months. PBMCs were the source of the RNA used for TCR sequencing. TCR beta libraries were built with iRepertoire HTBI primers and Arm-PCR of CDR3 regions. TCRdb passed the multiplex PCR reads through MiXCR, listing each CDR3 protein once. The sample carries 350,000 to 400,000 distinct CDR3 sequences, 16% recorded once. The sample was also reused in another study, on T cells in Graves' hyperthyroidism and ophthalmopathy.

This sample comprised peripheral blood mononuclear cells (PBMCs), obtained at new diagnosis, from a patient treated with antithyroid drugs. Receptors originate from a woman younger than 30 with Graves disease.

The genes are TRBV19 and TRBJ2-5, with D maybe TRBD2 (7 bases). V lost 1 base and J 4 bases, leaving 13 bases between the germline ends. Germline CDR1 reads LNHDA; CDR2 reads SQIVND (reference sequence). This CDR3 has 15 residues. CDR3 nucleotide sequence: TGTGCCAGTAGTATAGGGGGGGGCCGCGGAGAGACCCAGTACTTC. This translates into CASSIGGGRGETQYF.

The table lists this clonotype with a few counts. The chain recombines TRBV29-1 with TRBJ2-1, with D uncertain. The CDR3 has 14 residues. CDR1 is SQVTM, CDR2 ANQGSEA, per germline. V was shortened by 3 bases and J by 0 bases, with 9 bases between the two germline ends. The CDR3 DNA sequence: TGCAGCGTTGAGTACCCCTACTCCTACAATGAGCAGTTCTTC. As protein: CSVEYPYSYNEQFF.

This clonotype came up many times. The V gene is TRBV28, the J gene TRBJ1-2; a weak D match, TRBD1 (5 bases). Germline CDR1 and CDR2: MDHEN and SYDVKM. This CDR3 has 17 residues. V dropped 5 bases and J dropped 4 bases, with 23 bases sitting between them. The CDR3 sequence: CASSGGTLLPLIYGYTF. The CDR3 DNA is TGTGCCAGCAGTGGGGGGACCCTCCTTCCCCTAATCTATGGCTACACCTTC.

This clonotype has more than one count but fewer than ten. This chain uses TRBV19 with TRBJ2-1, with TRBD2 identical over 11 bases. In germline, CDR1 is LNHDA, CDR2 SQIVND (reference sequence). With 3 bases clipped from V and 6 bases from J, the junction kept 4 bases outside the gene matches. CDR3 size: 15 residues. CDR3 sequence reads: CASSISGGAANEQFF. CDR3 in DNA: TGTGCCAGTAGTATTAGCGGGGGGGCCGCCAATGAGCAGTTCTTC.

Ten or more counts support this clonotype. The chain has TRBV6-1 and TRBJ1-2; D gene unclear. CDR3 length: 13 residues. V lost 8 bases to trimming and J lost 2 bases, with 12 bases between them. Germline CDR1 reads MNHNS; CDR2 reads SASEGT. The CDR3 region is CASSWGLNYGYTF. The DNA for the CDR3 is TGTGCCAGCTCTTGGGGTTTAAACTATGGCTACACCTTC.

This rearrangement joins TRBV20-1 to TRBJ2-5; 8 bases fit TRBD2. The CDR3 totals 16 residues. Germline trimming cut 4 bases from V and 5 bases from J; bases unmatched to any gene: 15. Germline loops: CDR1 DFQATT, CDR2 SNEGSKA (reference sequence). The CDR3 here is CSANLRAGGLEETQYF. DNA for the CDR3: TGCAGTGCTAATCTAAGGGCGGGAGGCCTAGAGGAGACCCAGTACTTC.

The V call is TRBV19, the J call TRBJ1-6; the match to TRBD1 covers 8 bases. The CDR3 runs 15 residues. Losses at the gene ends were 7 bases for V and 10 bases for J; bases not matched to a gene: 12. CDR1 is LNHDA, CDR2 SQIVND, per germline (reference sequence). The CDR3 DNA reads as TGTGCCAGTATCGATCGGACAGGGCTGAACTCACCCCTCCACTTT. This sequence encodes CASIDRTGLNSPLHF.

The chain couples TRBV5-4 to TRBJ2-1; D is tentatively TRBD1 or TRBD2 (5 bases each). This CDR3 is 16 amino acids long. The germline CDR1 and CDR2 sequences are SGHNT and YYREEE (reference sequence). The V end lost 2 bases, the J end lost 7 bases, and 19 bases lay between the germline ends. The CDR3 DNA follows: TGTGCCAGCAGCTTCCCAAGCCAGGTGGGGGTAAATGAGCAGTTCTTC. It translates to CASSFPSQVGVNEQFF.

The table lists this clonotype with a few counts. Here the CDR3 DNA reads TGTGCCAGCAGTTTAGGGGTGGAAGGGGAGAAACATTTT. It yields the protein CASSLGVEGEKHF. V is TRBV28 and J is TRBJ1-5; TRBD1 might be the D (5 bases). The germline V and J ends were trimmed by 2 bases and 16 bases, with 18 bases remaining between them. The length of the CDR3 is 13 residues. In germline, CDR1 is MDHEN, CDR2 SYDVKM.

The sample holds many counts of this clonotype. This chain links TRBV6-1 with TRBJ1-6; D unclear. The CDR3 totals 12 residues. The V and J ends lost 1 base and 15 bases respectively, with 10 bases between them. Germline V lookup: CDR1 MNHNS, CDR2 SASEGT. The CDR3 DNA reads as TGTGCCAGCAGTGAAGTGGGGAGCTACCTCCACTTT. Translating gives CASSEVGSYLHF.

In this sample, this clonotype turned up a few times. CDR3 nucleotides: TGTGCCAGCAGTGGAGGGAACGAAGCTTTCTTT. The encoded protein is CASSGGNEAFF. The chain joins TRBV2 to TRBJ1-1, with unresolved D. Germline lookup yields CDR1 SNHLY and CDR2 FYNNEI. V was trimmed by 4 bases and J by 8 bases, leaving 8 bases between them. CDR3 length equals 11 residues.

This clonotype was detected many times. The CDR3 coding sequence is TGTGCCAGCAGTGAATTAGTTACAGGCGTCGGGGGCTACACCTTC. Its translation: CASSELVTGVGGYTF. This rearrangement joins TRBV2 to TRBJ1-2; the D gene is possibly TRBD1 (5 bases). Germline assignment: CDR1 SNHLY and CDR2 FYNNEI. Trimming removed 2 bases at V and 8 bases at J, with 18 bases between. CDR3 length: 15 residues.

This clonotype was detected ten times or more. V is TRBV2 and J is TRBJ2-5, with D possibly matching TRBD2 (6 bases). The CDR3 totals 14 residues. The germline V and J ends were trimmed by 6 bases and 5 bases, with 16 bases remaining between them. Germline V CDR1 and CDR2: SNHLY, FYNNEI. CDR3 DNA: TGTGCCAGCAGGCAGGGTAGCGGAGGTGAGACCCAGTACTTC. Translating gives CASRQGSGGETQYF.

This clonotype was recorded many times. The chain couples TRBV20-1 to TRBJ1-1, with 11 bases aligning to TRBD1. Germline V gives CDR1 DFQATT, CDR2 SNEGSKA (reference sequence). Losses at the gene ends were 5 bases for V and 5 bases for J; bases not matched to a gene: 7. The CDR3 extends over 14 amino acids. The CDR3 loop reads CSAGGQGAGTEAFF. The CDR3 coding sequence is TGCAGTGCTGGAGGACAGGGGGCGGGGACTGAAGCTTTCTTT.

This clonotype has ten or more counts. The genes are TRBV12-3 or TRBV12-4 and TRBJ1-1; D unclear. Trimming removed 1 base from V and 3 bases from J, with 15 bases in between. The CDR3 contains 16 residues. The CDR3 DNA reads TGTGCCAGCAGTTTAGGTCCGGGCCATTGGGACACTGAAGCTTTCTTT. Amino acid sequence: CASSLGPGHWDTEAFF.

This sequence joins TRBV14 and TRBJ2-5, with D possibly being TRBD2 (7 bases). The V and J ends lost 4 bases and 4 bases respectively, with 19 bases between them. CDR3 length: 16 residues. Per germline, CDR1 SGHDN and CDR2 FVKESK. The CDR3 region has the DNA TGTGCCAGCAGCCCCCCGGGGGGCCAGGGAGGAGAGACCCAGTACTTC. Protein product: CASSPPGGQGGETQYF.

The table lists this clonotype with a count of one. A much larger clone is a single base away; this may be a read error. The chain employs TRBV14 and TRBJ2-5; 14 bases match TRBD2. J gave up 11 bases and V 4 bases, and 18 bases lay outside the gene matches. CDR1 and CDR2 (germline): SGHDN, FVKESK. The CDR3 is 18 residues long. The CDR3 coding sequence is TGTGCCAGCAGCCCGGGACTAGCGGGAGTGCTCTCCTACAATGAGCAGTACTTC. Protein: CASSPGLAGVLSYNEQYF.

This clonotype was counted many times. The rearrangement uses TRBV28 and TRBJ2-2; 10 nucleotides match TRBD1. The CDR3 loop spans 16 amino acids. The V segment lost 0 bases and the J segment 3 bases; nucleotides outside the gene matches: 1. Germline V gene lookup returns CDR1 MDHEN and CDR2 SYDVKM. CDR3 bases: TGTGCCAGCAGTTTATGGACAGGGGGCGACACCGGGGAGCTGTTTTTT. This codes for CASSLWTGGDTGELFF.

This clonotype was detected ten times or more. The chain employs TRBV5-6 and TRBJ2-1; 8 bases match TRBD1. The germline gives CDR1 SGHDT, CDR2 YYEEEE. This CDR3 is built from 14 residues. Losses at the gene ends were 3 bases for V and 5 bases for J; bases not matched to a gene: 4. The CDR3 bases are TGTGCCAGCAGCTCGGACAGGGATAACAATGAGCAGTTCTTC. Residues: CASSSDRDNNEQFF.